One sample yielded the 10 T cell receptor beta chains listed below, sequenced in a study of blood T cell repertoires in COVID-19. The table came from immunoSEQ multiplex PCR; TCRdb's copy has only in-frame clones and leaves some out. This sample carries over 200,000 clones, approximately 86% of them seen once, and the ten largest clones take about 4.7%. The sequenced material came from PBMCs or T cells enriched from blood (not recorded which). These receptors originate from a woman under 40 who had been exposed to COVID-19.

The chain recombines TRBV28 with TRBJ1-1, with TRBD1 as a possible D gene (6 bases). This CDR3 region has 13 residues. In germline, CDR1 is MDHEN, CDR2 SYDVKM. V shed 5 bases and J shed 5 bases, with 12 bases lying between them. CDR3: CASSETGRTEAFF. The CDR3 DNA follows: TGTGCCAGCAGTGAAACAGGGAGAACTGAAGCTTTCTTT.

The genes are TRBV5-1 and TRBJ2-6, with 9 nucleotides matching TRBD1. The germline V gene has CDR1 SGHRS and CDR2 YFSETQ. The CDR3 extends over 17 amino acids. After removal of 0 bases from V and 4 bases from J, the junction contained 5 bases not matched to a gene. The CDR3 loop is CASSLVGQGTGANVLTF. The CDR3 nucleotides are TGCGCCAGCAGCTTGGTGGGACAGGGAACCGGGGCCAACGTCCTGACTTTC.

This clone was found a few times. The chain links TRBV30 to TRBJ2-3; 12 positions match TRBD2. Germline V gene lookup returns CDR1 GTSNPN and CDR2 SVGIG (reference sequence). There are 12 residues in the CDR3. V lost 8 bases to trimming and J lost 8 bases; unmatched junction nucleotides: 5. CDR3 coding DNA: TGTGCCCTAGCGGGGGGGCCAGGTACGCAGTATTTT. This codes for CALAGGPGTQYF.

As concerns this clone: The same CDR3 also results from other DNA sequences found in this sample. CDR3 in amino acids: CASRDRGTEAFF. The CDR3 DNA reads TGTGCCAGCCGGGACAGGGGAACTGAAGCTTTCTTT. The chain has TRBV2 and TRBJ1-1, with 10 bases that match TRBD1. V lost 8 bases to trimming and J lost 5 bases; unmatched junction nucleotides: 2. From germline, CDR1 is SNHLY and CDR2 FYNNEI. The CDR3 is 12 amino acids.

The V call is TRBV14, the J call TRBJ1-2; possible D gene TRBD1, 6 bases. Germline CDR1 SGHDN, CDR2 FVKESK. The CDR3 loop spans 13 amino acids. The V and J ends lost 8 bases and 4 bases respectively, with 14 bases between them. The CDR3 DNA follows: TGTGCCAGCGGAAGGGGGGAGGGCTATGGCTACACCTTC. This codes for CASGRGEGYGYTF.

This clone was picked up one time. The rearrangement joins TRBV9 to TRBJ2-7, with a weak D call TRBD1 (5 bases). The CDR3 spans 14 residues. Germline V gives CDR1 SGDLS, CDR2 YYNGEE. V lost 4 bases and J lost 3, with 14 bases in between. The CDR3 sequence: CASSPYGALYEQYF. CDR3 bases: TGTGCCAGCAGCCCCTATGGGGCCCTCTACGAGCAGTACTTC.

The V gene is TRBV3-1 (or the pseudogene TRBV3-2), the J gene TRBJ2-2; 15 positions agree with TRBD2. This CDR3 is 18 amino acids long. Germline-derived CDR1 and CDR2 are LGHDT and YNNKEL (reference sequence). The V segment lost 4 bases and the J segment 1 base; nucleotides outside the gene matches: 4. The CDR3 is CASSPGLAGGWNTGELFF. DNA for the CDR3: TGTGCCAGCAGCCCGGGACTAGCGGGGGGTTGGAACACCGGGGAGCTGTTTTTT.

The gene calls are TRBV9 and TRBJ1-4; D is ambiguous. The V and J ends lost 6 bases and 0 bases respectively, with 9 bases between them. The germline CDR1 and CDR2 sequences are SGDLS and YYNGEE. CDR3 length: 14 residues. CDR3 residues: CASTPLATNEKLFF. CDR3 in DNA: TGTGCCAGCACCCCTCTTGCAACTAATGAAAAACTGTTTTTT.

This chain links TRBV11-2 with TRBJ1-1; 7 bases match TRBD1. The germline V gene has CDR1 SGHAT and CDR2 FQNNGV. This CDR3 region has 15 residues. J was trimmed by 4 bases and V by 3 bases; bases with no gene match: 8. In DNA, the CDR3 is TGTGCCAGCAGCTTTCACACACAGGGGTCCACTGAAGCTTTCTTT. Translated, it gives CASSFHTQGSTEAFF.

This clone came up a few times. The J gene is TRBJ1-5, the V gene TRBV29-1; D is uncertain. Trimming cost V 5 bases and J 1 base, with 15 bases left between them. This CDR3 is 15 amino acids long. Germline lookup yields CDR1 SQVTM and CDR2 ANQGSEA. The CDR3 DNA reads TGCAGCGTTAGTTATCCTGGGAGGAGCAATCAGCCCCAGCATTTT. Its translation: CSVSYPGRSNQPQHF. The full variable domain, with the rest looked up from reference TRBV29-1 and TRBJ1-5, is SAVISQKPSRDICQRGTSLTIQCQVDSQVTMMFWYRQQPGQSLTLIATANQGSEATYESGFVIDKFPISRPNLTFSTLTVSNMSPEDSSIYLCSVSYPGRSNQPQHFGDGTRLSIL.